Below, one T cell receptor (beta chain) is given with its context. A junction end diverges from the germline sequence, so it may reflect a read error. This record belongs to a study of T cells in Graves' hyperthyroidism and ophthalmopathy. Study in general: Peripheral blood was secured at the point of initial diagnosis, before any treatment.

Germline CDR1 reads SNHLY; CDR2 reads FYNNEI. CDR3 length: 15 residues. For ophthalmopathy patients, the Clinical Activity Score was at least 3 and the NOSPECS grade at least 4; duration was under 3 months. RNA transcripts yielded amplified TCR beta CDR3 regions. The HTBI primer set was used in a first-round RT-PCR of the TCR CDR3. TCRdb redid the calling of the multiplex PCR reads with MiXCR, one entry per CDR3 protein. Among around 300,000 distinct CDR3 sequences listed, roughly 13% were seen once. Sequencing used blood. The receptor was isolated from a woman aged 40 to 50 with Graves' ophthalmopathy. The chain is built from TRBV2 and TRBJ1-5; D possibly corresponds to TRBD1 (5 bases). CDR3 amino acids: CASSFQGGSGQPKHF. CDR3 DNA: TGTGCCAGCAGTTTTCAGGGAGGTTCGGGTCAGCCCAAGCATTTT.